These 29 T cell receptor beta chains were sequenced from one sample in a study of T cell responses to AZD1222 COVID-19 vaccine (dated by TCRdb to the early 2020s). The sample's time point label, in plain terms: baseline before first vaccination. Library construction relied on the immunoSEQ multiplex PCR assay. The clones in this table, taken by TCRdb from immuneACCESS, are in-frame only. Not every clone is retained; where verified, under half of the shortfall comes from an unresolved V gene, and the cause of the rest is unknown. The sample table holds over 130,000 clones, of which roughly 90% were seen once. About 4.4% of the sample is in the top ten clones. The specimen comprised peripheral blood, sampled on day 0 of AZD1222 vaccination. The receptor source for this set is an adult in good health.

The chain links TRBV5-1 to TRBJ2-7; 8 bases are shared with TRBD2. Germline CDR1 and CDR2: SGHRS and YFSETQ. V gave up 4 bases and J gave up 0 bases; unmatched junction bases: 18. The CDR3 length is 19 residues. In nucleotides, the CDR3 is TGCGCCAGCAGCCCCCGGGTTAGCGGGAACCCACGGGGCTCCTACGAGCAGTACTTC. It yields the protein CASSPRVSGNPRGSYEQYF. The full variable domain, its missing parts supplied by reference TRBV5-1 and TRBJ2-7, is KAGVTQTPRYLIKTRGQQVTLSCSPISGHRSVSWYQQTPGQGLQFLFEYFSETQRNKGNFPGRFSGRQFSNSRSEMNVSTLELGDSALYLCASSPRVSGNPRGSYEQYFGPGTRLTVT.

V and J are TRBV19 and TRBJ1-2, with D uncertain. The ends were cut back, 5 bases at V and 3 bases at J, with 7 bases in the middle. CDR3 size: 12 residues. The germline gives CDR1 LNHDA, CDR2 SQIVND (reference sequence). CDR3 nucleotide sequence: TGTGCCAGTAGTCCCTGGGACTATGGCTACACCTTC. Amino acids: CASSPWDYGYTF. Drawing the rest from reference TRBV19 and TRBJ1-2, the complete variable domain is DGGITQSPKYLFRKEGQNVTLSCEQNLNHDAMYWYRQDPGQGLRLIYYSQIVNDFQKGDIAEGYSVSREKKESFPLTVTSAQKNPTAFYLCASSPWDYGYTFGSGTRLTVV.

This chain connects TRBV29-1 to TRBJ2-3; 7 bases are a match to TRBD2. Unmatched junction bases numbered 8, after V lost 0 bases and J lost 2 bases. Germline loops: CDR1 SQVTM, CDR2 ANQGSEA. This CDR3 is 16 amino acids long. This CDR3 is CSVEDPLAQTTDTQYF. In nucleotides, the CDR3 is TGCAGCGTTGAAGATCCACTAGCGCAAACCACAGATACGCAGTATTTT.

J is TRBJ2-7 and V is TRBV5-1, with a weak D call TRBD2 (5 bases). This CDR3 spans 14 amino acids. CDR1 is SGHRS, CDR2 YFSETQ, per germline. Trimming stripped 1 base from V and 2 bases from J, with 10 bases between. Written as DNA, the CDR3 is TGCGCCAGCAGCTTGTCCGACGGGGCCTACGAGCAGTACTTC. It translates to CASSLSDGAYEQYF.

The V gene is TRBV9, the J gene TRBJ2-3, with a tentative D call TRBD2 (5 bases). Germline V gives CDR1 SGDLS, CDR2 YYNGEE. The CDR3 consists of 13 residues. Trimming cost V 1 base and J 7 bases, with 10 bases left between them. The CDR3 protein is CASSVSEGYTQYF. The CDR3 DNA follows: TGTGCCAGCAGCGTAAGTGAGGGATATACGCAGTATTTT.

The rearrangement uses TRBV28 and TRBJ1-2; D call uncertain. Germline V gene lookup returns CDR1 MDHEN and CDR2 SYDVKM. This CDR3 region has 14 residues. V was shortened by 4 bases and J by 0 bases, with 9 bases between the two germline ends. The CDR3 DNA reads TGTGCCAGCAGTTCCCCAGGACCTAACTATGGCTACACCTTC. Its translation: CASSSPGPNYGYTF.

This clone appeared a few times. The chain uses TRBV4-1 and TRBJ1-2; 7 bases are a match to TRBD1. Germline CDR1 reads MGHRA; CDR2 reads YSYEKL. The CDR3 spans 17 residues. With 2 bases clipped from V and 2 bases from J, the junction kept 11 bases outside the gene matches. CDR3 in amino acids: CASSQTGTAPGNYGYTF. The CDR3, as DNA: TGCGCCAGCAGCCAAACCGGGACAGCCCCTGGGAACTATGGCTACACCTTC.

The chain employs TRBV28 and TRBJ2-7, with a possible D match to TRBD1 (5 bases). Germline V gene lookup returns CDR1 MDHEN and CDR2 SYDVKM. V was shortened by 6 bases and J by 4 bases, with 7 bases between the two germline ends. The CDR3 has 11 amino acids. The CDR3 reads CASRDTYEQYF. The CDR3 coding sequence is TGTGCCAGCAGGGACACATACGAGCAGTACTTC.

The chain combines TRBV7-3 with TRBJ2-4; D perhaps matches TRBD2 (5 bases). The V gene lost 4 bases and the J gene lost 5 bases, with 15 bases spanning the gap. The length of the CDR3 is 15 residues. Germline CDR1 and CDR2: SGHTA and FQGTGA. CDR3 in DNA: TGTGCCAGCAGCTCTTACTTCGGACTGGAAAACATTCAGTACTTC. This codes for CASSSYFGLENIQYF.

The chain couples TRBV24-1 to TRBJ1-2; D uncertain. V gave up 4 bases and J gave up 0 bases, with 5 bases separating them. From germline, CDR1 is KGHDR and CDR2 SFDVKD. The CDR3 totals 13 residues. This CDR3 reads CATSEGANYGYTF. The CDR3 nucleotides read TGTGCCACCAGTGAGGGTGCTAACTATGGCTACACCTTC.

This rearrangement joins TRBV3-1 (or the pseudogene TRBV3-2) to TRBJ1-2; TRBD1 might be the D (5 bases). V was shortened by 2 bases and J by 8 bases, with 12 bases between the two germline ends. The CDR3 spans 13 residues. The germline CDR1 and CDR2 sequences are LGHDT and YNNKEL (reference sequence). CDR3 protein: CASSQSRVGGYTF. The CDR3 nucleotides are TGTGCCAGCAGCCAAAGCAGGGTGGGAGGCTACACCTTC.

This sequence joins TRBV6-5 and TRBJ1-5; possibly TRBD1 for D (6 bases). CDR3 size: 15 residues. Trimming took off 6 bases at V and 0 bases at J, with 12 bases between the two ends. Germline assignment: CDR1 MNHEY and CDR2 SVGAGI. The CDR3 sequence: CASRIQGNSNQPQHF. For the CDR3, the DNA is TGTGCCAGCAGGATACAGGGTAATAGCAATCAGCCCCAGCATTTT.

This chain joins TRBV3-1 (or the pseudogene TRBV3-2) and TRBJ2-7; D is ambiguous. CDR3 size: 15 residues. Germline assignment: CDR1 LGHDT and CDR2 YNNKEL (reference sequence). V was shortened by 0 bases and J by 4 bases, with 13 bases between the two germline ends. CDR3 bases: TGTGCCAGCAGCCAAGATCAGTGGGGAAGGTACGAGCAGTACTTC. Amino acids: CASSQDQWGRYEQYF.

V gene TRBV2 combines with J gene TRBJ2-7, with 7 bases identical to TRBD1. The CDR3 loop spans 13 amino acids. Germline-derived CDR1 and CDR2 are SNHLY and FYNNEI. V dropped 3 bases and J dropped 13; count of bases not matched to a gene: 12. The CDR3 bases are TGTGCCAGCAGTGAGGCTCCTGTGGGACAGCGATACTTC. Translation: CASSEAPVGQRYF.

The chain has TRBV5-1 and TRBJ1-1, with D unresolved. Germline-derived CDR1 and CDR2 are SGHRS and YFSETQ. This CDR3 contains 15 residues. V lost 0 bases and J 5 bases, leaving 14 bases between the germline ends. CDR3: CASSLDPSFSTEAFF. The CDR3 DNA reads as TGCGCCAGCAGCTTGGATCCCTCTTTTTCGACTGAAGCTTTCTTT.

J is TRBJ2-7 and V is TRBV13; 9 bases match TRBD2. This CDR3 comprises 14 residues. The germline V gene encodes CDR1 PRHDT and CDR2 FYEKMQ (reference sequence). The V segment lost 5 bases and the J segment 5 bases; nucleotides outside the gene matches: 7. CDR3 DNA sequence: TGTGCCAGCAGCCACCTAGCGGGGAACCACGAGCAGTACTTC. This gives the protein CASSHLAGNHEQYF.

The chain recombines TRBV6-5 with TRBJ1-1; D is unclear. From germline, CDR1 is MNHEY and CDR2 SVGAGI. The ends were cut back, 6 bases at V and 2 bases at J, with 10 bases in the middle. There are 13 residues in the CDR3. For the CDR3, the DNA is TGTGCCAGCAGAGAGACGGTCAACACTGAAGCTTTCTTT. This encodes CASRETVNTEAFF.

The CDR3 nucleotides are TGTGCCTGGAGTGTACAAGGGGGGCCCGTTAACTATGGCTACACCTTC. This gives the protein CAWSVQGGPVNYGYTF. V usage is TRBV30 and J usage is TRBJ1-2, with D maybe TRBD1 (6 bases). Trimming removed 0 bases at V and 1 base at J, with 15 bases between. The CDR3 consists of 16 residues. From germline, CDR1 is GTSNPN and CDR2 SVGIG (reference sequence).

This clone was found once. The CDR3 protein is CASSVDGLSSYNSPLHF. The CDR3 nucleotides read TGTGCCAGCAGCGTAGACGGGCTGAGCTCCTATAATTCACCCCTCCACTTT. The chain recombines TRBV5-5 with TRBJ1-6; D is undetermined. The CDR3 has 17 residues. Between the trimmed V and J ends, which lost 4 bases and 0 bases, there was a span of 14 bases. Per the germline V gene, CDR1 is SGHKS and CDR2 is YYEKEE (reference sequence).

This chain uses TRBV19 with TRBJ1-1; 10 nucleotides agree with TRBD1. After removal of 5 bases from V and 4 bases from J, the junction contained 13 bases not matched to a gene. Germline lookup yields CDR1 LNHDA and CDR2 SQIVND (reference sequence). The CDR3 runs to 17 residues. CDR3 residues: CASSVFDRGRSGTEAFF. DNA for the CDR3: TGTGCCAGTAGTGTTTTCGACAGGGGGCGATCGGGCACTGAAGCTTTCTTT.

Remarks on this clone: The same CDR3 can be traced to other DNA sequences in this sample. The chain links TRBV30 to TRBJ1-1; possibly TRBD1 for D (6 bases). The CDR3 runs to 13 residues. CDR1 GTSNPN and CDR2 SVGIG come from the germline V gene (reference sequence). V was clipped by 0 bases and J by 5 bases, with 10 bases between them. CDR3 amino acids: CAWSVGGRTEAFF. The CDR3 DNA sequence: TGTGCCTGGAGTGTAGGGGGGCGTACTGAAGCTTTCTTT.

This clone has a handful of counts. Written as DNA, the CDR3 is TGCGCCAGCAGCCCCGGGACAGGGGGCGGAAAACTGTTTTTT. This codes for CASSPGTGGGKLFF. The V gene is TRBV5-1, the J gene TRBJ1-4, with 12 nucleotides matching TRBD1. The CDR3 runs to 14 residues. In germline, CDR1 is SGHRS, CDR2 YFSETQ. With 4 bases clipped from V and 10 bases from J, the junction kept 5 bases outside the gene matches.

V gene TRBV5-4 combines with J gene TRBJ2-1; 9 bases are a match to TRBD2. V shed 4 bases and J 6 bases; nucleotides not matched to a gene: 14. CDR1 and CDR2 (germline): SGHNT, YYREEE (reference sequence). The CDR3 length is 17 residues. CDR3 sequence (DNA): TGTGCCAGCAGCGCACCTCCGGGACTAGCTACCACCAATGAGCAGTTCTTC. This encodes CASSAPPGLATTNEQFF.

The chain carries TRBV5-1 and TRBJ1-2, with TRBD1 as a possible D gene (6 bases). This CDR3 has 13 residues. Germline V CDR1 and CDR2: SGHRS, YFSETQ. The ends were cut back, 1 base at V and 6 bases at J, with 10 bases in the middle. CDR3 DNA: TGCGCCAGCAGCTTGAATCAGGGGCATGGCTACACCTTC. It translates to CASSLNQGHGYTF. The full variable domain, in which reference TRBV5-1 and TRBJ1-2 provide the parts outside the CDR3, is KAGVTQTPRYLIKTRGQQVTLSCSPISGHRSVSWYQQTPGQGLQFLFEYFSETQRNKGNFPGRFSGRQFSNSRSEMNVSTLELGDSALYLCASSLNQGHGYTFGSGTRLTVV.

The chain is built from TRBV19 and TRBJ1-2; D perhaps matches TRBD1 (5 bases). Germline CDR1 and CDR2: LNHDA and SQIVND (reference sequence). V was cut by 3 bases and J by 3 bases, with 11 bases left in between. The CDR3 length is 14 residues. In DNA form, the CDR3 reads TGTGCCAGTAGTATCTCCAGGGCGGACTATGGCTACACCTTC. As protein: CASSISRADYGYTF. Complete variable domain (other parts from reference TRBV19 and TRBJ1-2): DGGITQSPKYLFRKEGQNVTLSCEQNLNHDAMYWYRQDPGQGLRLIYYSQIVNDFQKGDIAEGYSVSREKKESFPLTVTSAQKNPTAFYLCASSISRADYGYTFGSGTRLTVV.

This rearrangement joins TRBV10-3 to TRBJ1-3; D unclear. V was pared by 11 bases and J by 0 bases, with 14 bases between. The germline V gene encodes CDR1 ENHRY and CDR2 SYGVKD. The CDR3 extends over 14 amino acids. CDR3 residues: CASNPVPSGNTIYF. The CDR3, as DNA: TGTGCCTCAAACCCTGTCCCCTCTGGAAACACCATATATTTT.

About this clone itself: An end of the junction differs from the germline gene, which may be a read error. The chain recombines TRBV19 with TRBJ1-6, with 8 bases that match TRBD1. Looked up from germline, CDR1 is LNHDA and CDR2 is SQIVND (reference sequence). This CDR3 comprises 14 residues. The chain's CDR3 is CASSTGGYNSPLHF. The CDR3 DNA follows: TGTGCCAGCAGTACAGGGGGGTATAATTCACCCCTCCACTTT.

V usage is TRBV30 and J usage is TRBJ1-6, with D hard to call. The CDR3 sequence is 17 residues long. Germline V gene data show CDR1 as GTSNPN and CDR2 as SVGIG (reference sequence). V lost 0 bases and J lost 0, with 12 bases in between. DNA for the CDR3: TGTGCCTGGAGTGTAAGCGGCCTAAGCTCCTATAATTCACCCCTCCACTTT. Translation: CAWSVSGLSSYNSPLHF.

CDR3: CASSSNTRSYNSPLHF. Written as DNA, the CDR3 is TGTGCCAGCAGCTCTAATACACGGAGCTATAATTCACCCCTCCACTTT. This chain uses TRBV5-4 with TRBJ1-6; D remains ambiguous. Germline V gives CDR1 SGHNT, CDR2 YYREEE (reference sequence). V was cut by 3 bases and J by 3 bases, with 13 bases left in between. The CDR3 is 16 residues long.